The clone carrying this T cell receptor beta chain came up a few times. Its matching antigen is unknown. TCRdb re-analysed the 5' RACE reads in MiXCR, keeping a single row per CDR3 protein. The sample gives approximately 350,000 distinct CDR3 sequences, roughly 20% of which show up once; over 10% is in the top ten. The sample is drawn from a study of CD8 T cells in ankylosing spondylitis. Points from the study as a whole: Peripheral blood held disease-linked clones only at relatively low frequency, and these were CD8+. Reports say disease-linked clones showed up significantly more in matched ankylosing spondylitis synovial fluid. Seemingly characteristic of ankylosing spondylitis blood was a TCR beta motif consisting of eight highly homologous variants.

The CDR3 has 15 residues. Germline V CDR1 and CDR2: MNHNS, SASEGT. The V gene lost 4 bases and the J gene lost 0 bases, with 10 bases spanning the gap. The clonotype was recovered from a male donor with ankylosing spondylitis or in good health (not recorded which). Material for sequencing was blood, either unsorted or a sorted T cell fraction (not recorded which). This sequence joins TRBV6-1 and TRBJ1-5; D is unresolved. CDR3 region: CASSVFGDSNQPQHF. The CDR3 DNA reads as TGTGCCAGCAGTGTTTTTGGGGATAGCAATCAGCCCCAGCATTTT.